These 28 T cell receptor beta chains came from one sample sequenced in a study of tumor-infiltrating lymphocytes in primary liver carcinoma. The blood RNA (from unsorted whole blood) was obtained, and germline DNA was also extracted. TCR beta cDNA was prepared out of roughly 500 ng total RNA by means of a constant-region primer. Each TCR beta library was derived from three nested multiplex PCR rounds that employed slightly modified ARM-PCR. For about 11 cycles apiece, the opening two PCR rounds ran with TRBV1-TRBV30 forward primers and a C-beta reverse primer. TCRdb re-derived calls from the multiplex PCR reads in MiXCR, one entry per CDR3 protein. This sample has some 190,000 distinct CDR3 sequences, with over 45% found just once. The source material was peripheral blood. All receptors come from a man in his forties with primary liver carcinoma and hepatitis B virus infection.

The chain couples TRBV7-8 to TRBJ2-5; D not certain. In germline, CDR1 is SGHVS, CDR2 FQNEAQ. CDR3 size: 14 residues. V gave up 5 bases and J gave up 2 bases, with 12 bases separating them. The CDR3 bases are TGTGCCAGCAGCCTCATTAGCTGGCAAGAGACCCAGTACTTC. Translated: CASSLISWQETQYF.

In regard to this clonotype: This CDR3 is missing its conserved last phenylalanine or tryptophan, likely due to a read error. This chain joins TRBV5-6 and TRBJ2-3, with 14 bases lining up with TRBD2. The CDR3 contains 19 residues. CDR1 SGHDT and CDR2 YYEEEE come from the germline V gene. J gave up 1 base and V 3 bases, and 10 bases lay outside the gene matches. CDR3 sequence (DNA): TGTGCCAGCAGCTCCCCGGGACTAGCGGGAGCGACCGGCACAGATACGCAGTATTAT. Protein product: CASSSPGLAGATGTDTQYY.

The rearrangement links TRBV4-2 to TRBJ1-5; 12 bases agree with TRBD1. V gave up 4 bases and J gave up 1 base; unmatched junction bases: 20. This CDR3 contains 22 residues. Germline CDR1 reads LGHNA; CDR2 reads YNFKEQ. The CDR3 protein is CASSPPWVPPGQGATSNQPQHF. The DNA for the CDR3 is TGTGCCAGCAGCCCTCCGTGGGTTCCCCCGGGACAGGGGGCGACGAGCAATCAGCCCCAGCATTTT.

This clonotype was recorded many times. The V gene is TRBV11-2, the J gene TRBJ2-7; D gene uncertain. Germline V gives CDR1 SGHAT, CDR2 FQNNGV. V was clipped by 4 bases and J by 2 bases, with 12 bases between them. The CDR3 is made up of 14 amino acids. CDR3 sequence reads: CASSSLKRTYEQYF. The CDR3 coding sequence is TGTGCCAGCAGCTCCTTGAAAAGGACCTACGAGCAGTACTTC.

As regards this clonotype: The junction shows a germline mismatch at one end, possibly a read error. This chain links TRBV6-2 or TRBV6-3 with TRBJ1-1; TRBD1 is a possible D gene (5 bases). The CDR3 has 13 residues. From germline, CDR1 is MNHEY and CDR2 SVGEGT. CDR3 DNA sequence: TGTGCCAGCAGCTGGGACCCGAACACTGGAGCTTTCTTT. It translates to CASSWDPNTGAFF.

The CDR3 sequence: CASSLYSGSGETQYF. The CDR3 DNA sequence: TGTGCCAGCAGCCTGTATAGCGGGAGTGGAGAGACCCAGTACTTC. The genes are TRBV7-9 and TRBJ2-5; 9 nucleotides match TRBD2. The CDR3 is 15 residues long. V lost 5 bases and J lost 4; bases outside the gene matches: 8. Germline loops: CDR1 SEHNR, CDR2 FQNEAQ (reference sequence).

The chain carries TRBV7-9 and TRBJ2-7; D may be TRBD1 (5 bases). The germline V gene encodes CDR1 SEHNR and CDR2 FQNEAQ (reference sequence). The CDR3 consists of 15 residues. The germline V and J ends were trimmed by 1 base and 7 bases, with 17 bases remaining between them. CDR3 region: CASSLGQGRYNEQYF. The DNA for the CDR3 is TGTGCCAGCAGCTTAGGTCAGGGCCGGTACAATGAGCAGTACTTC.

On this clonotype itself: The conserved phenylalanine or tryptophan is not found at the CDR3 terminus, so this likely reflects a read error. V and J are TRBV11-3 and TRBJ1-1; 7 bases fit TRBD1. CDR1 and CDR2 from the germline V gene are SGHNT and YENEEA. The CDR3 totals 13 residues. J gave up 8 bases and V 5 bases, and 8 bases lay outside the gene matches. DNA of the CDR3: TGTGCCAGCAGCATAGCAGGGGGGACCGAAGCTTTCTAT. It encodes CASSIAGGTEAFY.

The J gene is TRBJ1-2, the V gene TRBV6-5; D remains ambiguous. The CDR3 contains 12 residues. The V end lost 10 bases, the J end lost 3 bases, and 12 bases lay between the germline ends. Germline CDR1 MNHEY, CDR2 SVGAGI. Here the CDR3 DNA reads TGTGCCACCCGGATCGGCGACTATGGCTACACCTTC. Its translation: CATRIGDYGYTF.

This clonotype occurred a few times. A much larger clonotype is one base distant, so this may be a read error. The chain uses TRBV11-3 and TRBJ1-5, with D hard to call. CDR3 length: 16 residues. V lost 1 base and J lost 2, with 12 bases in between. Germline V gene sequence: CDR1 SGHNT, CDR2 YENEEA. CDR3 bases: TGTGCCAGCAGCTTAGGGACCGTGTGTGGCAATCAGCCCCAGCATTTT. Residues: CASSLGTVCGNQPQHF.

This clonotype showed up just a few times. The V gene is TRBV28, the J gene TRBJ1-6, with 9 bases identical to TRBD1. There are 14 residues in the CDR3. Germline CDR1 reads MDHEN; CDR2 reads SYDVKM. The V segment lost 5 bases and the J segment 8 bases; nucleotides outside the gene matches: 4. The DNA of the CDR3 is TGTGCCAGCAGTACCGGACAGGGGTATTCACCCCTCCACTTT. It translates to CASSTGQGYSPLHF.

The genes are TRBV6-1 and TRBJ1-4; D gene ambiguous. The germline V gene encodes CDR1 MNHNS and CDR2 SASEGT. This CDR3 region has 14 residues. The V end was cut by 4 bases, the J end by 6 bases, with 12 bases between. CDR3 sequence reads: CASSGRGRYEKLFF. CDR3 coding DNA: TGTGCCAGCAGTGGTCGGGGTAGATATGAAAAACTGTTTTTT.

In the case of this clonotype: Possible read error: a much larger clone is one base away. J is TRBJ1-5 and V is TRBV11-2; weak D call: TRBD1 (5 bases). The CDR3 loop spans 13 amino acids. The germline CDR1 and CDR2 sequences are SGHAT and FQNNGV. In DNA form, the CDR3 reads TGTGCCAGCAGCCCCTTTGGGGGTCAGCACCAGCATTTT. It codes for CASSPFGGQHQHF. The full variable domain, in which reference TRBV11-2 and TRBJ1-5 provide the parts outside the CDR3, is EAGVAQSPRYKIIEKRQSVAFWCNPISGHATLYWYQQILGQGPKLLIQFQNNGVVDDSQLPKDRFSAERLKGVDSTLKIQPAKLEDSAVYLCASSPFGGQHQHFGDGTRLSIL.

V gene TRBV12-3 or TRBV12-4 combines with J gene TRBJ2-5; tentative D call: TRBD2 (6 bases). There are 13 residues in the CDR3. V was trimmed by 5 bases and J by 5 bases, leaving 12 bases between them. CDR3 protein: CASSPGDTETQYF. The CDR3 region has the DNA TGTGCCAGCAGTCCGGGAGATACGGAGACCCAGTACTTC.

On this clonotype itself: Likely a read error: the CDR3 ends without its conserved phenylalanine or tryptophan. The chain carries TRBV11-2 and TRBJ1-5; D is possibly TRBD1 (5 bases). Germline loops: CDR1 SGHAT, CDR2 FQNNGV. Trimming took 5 bases from V and 5 from J, leaving 10 bases between them. The CDR3 loop spans 13 amino acids. The CDR3 here is CASSLGLHQPQHS. The CDR3, as DNA: TGTGCCAGCAGCCTGGGGCTGCATCAGCCCCAGCATTCT.

With regard to this clonotype: With a much larger clone just one base away, this may be a read error. The J gene is TRBJ2-2, the V gene TRBV11-2; no clear D gene. Germline CDR1 SGHAT, CDR2 FQNNGV. V was pared by 5 bases and J by 10 bases, with 11 bases between. The CDR3 covers 12 residues. CDR3 region: CASSHRSVELFF. In nucleotides, the CDR3 is TGTGCCAGCAGCCACCGATCCGTGGAGCTGTTTTTT.

Worth noting for this clonotype: The junction shows a germline mismatch at one end, possibly a read error. The chain joins TRBV12-3 or TRBV12-4 to TRBJ2-1; 7 bases line up with TRBD1. The CDR3 runs to 14 residues. The CDR3 protein is CAGRGLRRFNEQFF. DNA for the CDR3: TGTGCCGGCAGGGGGTTACGAAGATTCAATGAGCAGTTCTTC.

As for this clonotype: The junction and the germline gene differ at one end; a read error may be behind it. The rearrangement joins TRBV7-8 to TRBJ2-7, with unresolved D. Germline V gene lookup returns CDR1 SGHVS and CDR2 FQNEAQ. CDR3 length: 16 residues. The CDR3 is CANSSNQLTTVYEQYF. CDR3 sequence (DNA): TGTGCCAACAGCTCCAACCAGCTGACGACCGTATACGAGCAGTACTTC.

The chain employs TRBV4-2 and TRBJ1-4; D is undetermined. Germline CDR1 is LGHNA and CDR2 is YNFKEQ. Between the trimmed V and J ends, which lost 0 bases and 5 bases, there was a span of 10 bases. The CDR3 contains 15 residues. For the CDR3, the DNA is TGTGCCAGCAGCCAAGATGGAACGGAGAATGAAAAACTGTTTTTT. As protein: CASSQDGTENEKLFF.

This rearrangement joins TRBV20-1 to TRBJ2-2; 8 positions agree with TRBD1. Germline V gene data show CDR1 as DFQATT and CDR2 as SNEGSKA (reference sequence). The V and J ends lost 3 bases and 7 bases, in that order; junction bases with no gene match: 7. The CDR3 is 14 residues long. The DNA for the CDR3 is TGCAGTGCTAGTCCCAGGGGGCTGAGCGGGGAGCTGTTTTTT. Residues: CSASPRGLSGELFF.

V is TRBV10-1 and J is TRBJ2-1; 8 bases are a match to TRBD2. The junction had 5 bases not matched to a gene; V was cut back by 8 bases and J by 5 bases. This CDR3 region has 13 residues. Looked up from germline, CDR1 is WNHNN and CDR2 is SYGVQD (reference sequence). Written as DNA, the CDR3 is TGCGCCAGCTCGACTAGCGCGAACAATGAGCAGTTCTTC. Protein: CASSTSANNEQFF.

The CDR3 bases are TGTGCCACCAGTGATTTGGGCCGCGGAAGCTCCTACAATGAGCAGTTCTTC. It encodes CATSDLGRGSSYNEQFF. The chain couples TRBV24-1 to TRBJ2-1; D is undetermined. CDR1 KGHDR and CDR2 SFDVKD come from the germline V gene. This CDR3 is built from 17 residues. V gave up 0 bases and J gave up 0 bases, with 11 bases separating them.

V is TRBV29-1 and J is TRBJ2-1; 7 bases fit TRBD2. The CDR3 consists of 15 residues. The junction had 14 bases not matched to a gene; V was cut back by 3 bases and J by 9 bases. Germline V CDR1 and CDR2: SQVTM, ANQGSEA. DNA for the CDR3: TGCAGCGTTGACTGTCCGGCGGGAGCAGCTGGTGAGCAGTTCTTC. Translated: CSVDCPAGAAGEQFF.

With regard to this clonotype: The germline gene is not matched at one end of the junction; a read error may be the cause. J is TRBJ2-1 and V is TRBV11-1; 8 bases match TRBD2. This CDR3 has 18 residues. In germline, CDR1 is SGHAT, CDR2 FQDESV (reference sequence). CDR3 protein: CASGLAAASGRSYNEKFF. Here the CDR3 DNA reads TGTGCCAGCGGCTTAGCGGCGGCTAGCGGGCGCTCCTACAATGAGAAGTTCTTC.

About this clonotype: No conserved phenylalanine or tryptophan is present at the end of the CDR3, so a read error is the likely explanation. V and J are TRBV11-1 and TRBJ2-2, with D hard to call. The CDR3 consists of 15 residues. The germline V gene has CDR1 SGHAT and CDR2 FQDESV (reference sequence). CDR3 residues: CASSLVSANTGELFL. CDR3 DNA: TGTGCCAGCAGCTTGGTGTCCGCGAACACTGGGGAGCTGTTTCTT.

This clonotype was counted at least ten times. The chain is built from TRBV11-2 and TRBJ2-7; D perhaps matches TRBD2 (5 bases). The CDR3 contains 14 residues. The germline V gene encodes CDR1 SGHAT and CDR2 FQNNGV. Trimming took off 3 bases at V and 0 bases at J, with 9 bases between the two ends. The DNA for the CDR3 is TGTGCCAGCAGCTTGTCACTAGTCTCCTACGAGCAGTACTTC. This gives the protein CASSLSLVSYEQYF.

Remarks on this clonotype: At one boundary the junction diverges from the germline segment, which might be a read error. This sequence joins TRBV28 and TRBJ1-5, with 10 nucleotides matching TRBD1. There are 17 residues in the CDR3. Germline V gives CDR1 MDHEN, CDR2 SYDVKM. In nucleotides, the CDR3 is TGTGCCCGCAGTCTAAGGACGGACAGGGGGGCCGGTCAGCCCCAGCATTTT. The encoded protein is CARSLRTDRGAGQPQHF.

Many counts were recorded for this clonotype. The V and J genes are TRBV29-1 and TRBJ2-3, with 7 bases that match TRBD1. This CDR3 contains 12 residues. After removal of 7 bases from V and 6 bases from J, the junction contained 7 bases not matched to a gene. Germline values: CDR1 SQVTM, CDR2 ANQGSEA. DNA for the CDR3: TGCAGCGCCGACAGGGATAAGGATACGCAGTATTTT. As protein: CSADRDKDTQYF.